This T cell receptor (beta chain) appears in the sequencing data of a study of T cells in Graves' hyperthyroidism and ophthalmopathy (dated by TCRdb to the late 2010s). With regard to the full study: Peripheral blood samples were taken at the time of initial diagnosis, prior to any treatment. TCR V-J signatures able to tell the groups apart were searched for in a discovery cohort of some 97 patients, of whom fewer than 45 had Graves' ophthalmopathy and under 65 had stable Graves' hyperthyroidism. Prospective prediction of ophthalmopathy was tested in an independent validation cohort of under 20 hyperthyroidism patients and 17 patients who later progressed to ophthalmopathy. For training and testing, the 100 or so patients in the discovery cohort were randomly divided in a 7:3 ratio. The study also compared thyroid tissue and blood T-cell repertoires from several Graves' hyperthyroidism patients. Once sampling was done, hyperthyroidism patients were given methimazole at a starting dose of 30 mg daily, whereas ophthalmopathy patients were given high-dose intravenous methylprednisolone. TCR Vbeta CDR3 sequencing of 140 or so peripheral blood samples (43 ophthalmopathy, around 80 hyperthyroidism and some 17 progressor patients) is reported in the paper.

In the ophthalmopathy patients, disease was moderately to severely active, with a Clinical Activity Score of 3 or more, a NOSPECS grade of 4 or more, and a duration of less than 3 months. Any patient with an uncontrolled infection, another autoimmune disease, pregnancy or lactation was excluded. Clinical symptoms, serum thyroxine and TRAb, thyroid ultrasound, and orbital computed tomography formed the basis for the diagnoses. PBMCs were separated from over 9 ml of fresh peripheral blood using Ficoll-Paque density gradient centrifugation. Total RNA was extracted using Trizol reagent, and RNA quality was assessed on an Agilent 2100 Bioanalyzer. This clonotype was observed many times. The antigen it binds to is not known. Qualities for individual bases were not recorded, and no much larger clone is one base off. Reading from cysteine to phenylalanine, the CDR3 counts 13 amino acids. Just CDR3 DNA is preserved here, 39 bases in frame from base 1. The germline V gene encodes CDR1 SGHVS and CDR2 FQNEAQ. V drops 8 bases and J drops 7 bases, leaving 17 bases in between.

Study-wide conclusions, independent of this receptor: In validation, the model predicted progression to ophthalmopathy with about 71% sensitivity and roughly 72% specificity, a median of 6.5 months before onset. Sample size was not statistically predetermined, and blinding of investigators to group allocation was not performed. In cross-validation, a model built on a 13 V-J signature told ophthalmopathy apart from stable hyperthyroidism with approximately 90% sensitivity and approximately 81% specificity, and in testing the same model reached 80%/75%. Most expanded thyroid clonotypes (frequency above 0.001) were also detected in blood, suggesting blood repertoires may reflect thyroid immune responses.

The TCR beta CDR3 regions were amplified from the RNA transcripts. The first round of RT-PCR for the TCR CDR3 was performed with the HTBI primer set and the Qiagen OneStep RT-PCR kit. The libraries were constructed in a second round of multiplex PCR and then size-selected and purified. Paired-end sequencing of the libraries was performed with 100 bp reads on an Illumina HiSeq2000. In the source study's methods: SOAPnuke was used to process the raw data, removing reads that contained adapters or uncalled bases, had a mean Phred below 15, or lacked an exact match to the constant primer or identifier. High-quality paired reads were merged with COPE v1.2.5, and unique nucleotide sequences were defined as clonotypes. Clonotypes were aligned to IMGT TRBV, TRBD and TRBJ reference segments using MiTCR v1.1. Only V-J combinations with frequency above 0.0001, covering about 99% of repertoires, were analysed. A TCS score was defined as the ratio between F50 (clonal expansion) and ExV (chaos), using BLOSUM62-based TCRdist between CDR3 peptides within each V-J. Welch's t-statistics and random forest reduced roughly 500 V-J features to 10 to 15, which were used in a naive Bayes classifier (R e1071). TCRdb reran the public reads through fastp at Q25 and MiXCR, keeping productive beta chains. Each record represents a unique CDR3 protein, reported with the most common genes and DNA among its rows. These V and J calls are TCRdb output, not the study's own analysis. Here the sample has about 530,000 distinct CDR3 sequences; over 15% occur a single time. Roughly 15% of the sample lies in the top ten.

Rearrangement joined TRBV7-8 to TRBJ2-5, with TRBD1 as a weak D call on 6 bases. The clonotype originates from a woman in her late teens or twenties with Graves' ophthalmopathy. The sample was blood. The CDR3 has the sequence CASAGTNQGTQYF. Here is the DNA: TGTGCCAGCGCAGGGACAAACCAGGGGACCCAGTACTTC.